Each of the 30 T cell receptor beta chains below was sequenced from the same sample in a study of OX40 agonist ivuxolimab in advanced cancers. Data came from immunoSEQ multiplex PCR; TCRdb stores just in-frame clones and leaves some out. The repertoire consists of 90,000 to 120,000 clones, with 80% to 95% occurring once and the leading ten covering 1.2%. The sequenced sample was CD4+ or CD8+ T cells sorted from blood, obtained in a trial of the OX40 agonist ivuxolimab. Receptors originate from an adult with an advanced solid tumor such as melanoma, head and neck, liver or kidney cancer.

V is TRBV18 and J is TRBJ1-1; D might be TRBD1 (6 bases). This CDR3 is built from 13 residues. V lost 2 bases and J 3 bases, leaving 7 bases between the germline ends. Germline CDR1 reads KGHSH; CDR2 reads LQKENI. As DNA, the CDR3 is TGTGCCAGCTCACCAGACAGGCACACTGAAGCTTTCTTT. Protein product: CASSPDRHTEAFF.

The genes are TRBV7-9 and TRBJ1-4; D perhaps matches TRBD1 (6 bases). There are 15 residues in the CDR3. V was trimmed by 5 bases and J by 0 bases, leaving 10 bases between them. Germline V gene lookup returns CDR1 SEHNR and CDR2 FQNEAQ (reference sequence). CDR3 amino acids: CASSRQESTNEKLFF. The DNA for the CDR3 is TGTGCCAGCAGCCGACAGGAGTCAACTAATGAAAAACTGTTTTTT.

This clone was detected only once. The genes are TRBV7-3 and TRBJ2-3, with D unclear. The germline V gene encodes CDR1 SGHTA and CDR2 FQGTGA. The CDR3 contains 14 residues. V dropped 0 bases and J dropped 6 bases, with 10 bases sitting between them. The CDR3 is CASSLTPAPDTQYF. In DNA form, the CDR3 reads TGTGCCAGCAGCTTAACTCCAGCACCGGATACGCAGTATTTT.

The V and J genes are TRBV19 and TRBJ2-7, with D maybe TRBD1 (5 bases). The CDR3 runs to 15 residues. Germline V gene data show CDR1 as LNHDA and CDR2 as SQIVND (reference sequence). V dropped 7 bases and J dropped 2 bases, with 18 bases sitting between them. The CDR3 DNA reads as TGTGCCAGTAAAAAAAGGGCAGGGATTACCTACGAGCAGTACTTC. This codes for CASKKRAGITYEQYF.

V gene TRBV7-3 combines with J gene TRBJ2-2; D might be TRBD1 or TRBD2, each matching 5 bases. The V gene lost 1 base and the J gene lost 4 bases, with 13 bases spanning the gap. Germline lookup yields CDR1 SGHTA and CDR2 FQGTGA. There are 16 residues in the CDR3. CDR3 sequence: CASSLIPGRSTGELFF. The CDR3 DNA is TGTGCCAGCAGCTTAATACCAGGGAGAAGCACCGGGGAGCTGTTTTTT.

V and J are TRBV21-1 and TRBJ1-3. TRBV21-1 is an annotated pseudogene. The CDR3 totals 14 residues. Here the CDR3 reads CASSKGGLGNTIYF. The CDR3 DNA reads TGTGCCAGCAGCAAAGGAGGGCTTGGAAACACCATATATTTT.

The rearrangement joins TRBV18 to TRBJ2-1, with 9 bases that match TRBD1. The V and J ends lost 3 bases and 7 bases, in that order; junction bases with no gene match: 10. The CDR3 runs to 16 residues. Germline-derived CDR1 and CDR2 are KGHSH and LQKENI. CDR3 nucleotides: TGTGCCAGCTCACCCAGACAGGGGGGTAATGGAAATGAGCAGTTCTTC. The encoded protein is CASSPRQGGNGNEQFF.

The rearrangement joins TRBV14 to TRBJ2-2, with unresolved D. Germline loops: CDR1 SGHDN, CDR2 FVKESK. The CDR3 spans 15 residues. The V end lost 1 base, the J end lost 1 base, and 7 bases lay between the germline ends. In nucleotides, the CDR3 is TGTGCCAGCAGCCAAGGAAACCAGAACACCGGGGAGCTGTTTTTT. Its protein product is CASSQGNQNTGELFF.

The chain uses TRBV6-1 and TRBJ2-3, with D perhaps given as TRBD1 or TRBD2 (5 bases each). V lost 7 bases to trimming and J lost 8 bases, with 16 bases between them. The germline gives CDR1 MNHNS, CDR2 SASEGT. This CDR3 spans 13 amino acids. This CDR3 reads CASIRERGGTQYF. The CDR3 DNA sequence: TGTGCCAGCATTAGGGAACGGGGCGGTACGCAGTATTTT.

The chain combines TRBV28 with TRBJ1-5; D remains unclear. The germline CDR1 and CDR2 sequences are MDHEN and SYDVKM. The CDR3 sequence is 14 residues long. Deletions cut 5 bases from V and 7 bases from J, with 15 bases between. The CDR3 DNA sequence: TGTGCCAGCAGTCTCGACCCGATGGGGCAGCCCCAGCATTTT. Translating it yields CASSLDPMGQPQHF.

The rearrangement joins TRBV9 to TRBJ1-1; 9 bases are shared with TRBD1. Germline V CDR1 and CDR2: SGDLS, YYNGEE. CDR3 length: 16 residues. V dropped 4 bases and J dropped 2; count of bases not matched to a gene: 9. CDR3 region: CASSISGGQGNTEAFF. The CDR3 DNA reads as TGTGCCAGCAGCATCTCGGGGGGACAGGGAAACACTGAAGCTTTCTTT.

This clone appeared a few times. The genes are TRBV9 and TRBJ1-3, with unresolved D. The CDR3 consists of 16 residues. The V end was cut by 0 bases, the J end by 0 bases, with 10 bases between. Germline-derived CDR1 and CDR2 are SGDLS and YYNGEE. The CDR3 loop is CASSVAGGYSGNTIYF. The CDR3 DNA is TGTGCCAGCAGCGTAGCCGGCGGATACTCTGGAAACACCATATATTTT.

This chain joins TRBV11-2 and TRBJ1-6; D is unclear. Trimming removed 5 bases from V and 0 bases from J, with 2 bases in between. The germline CDR1 and CDR2 sequences are SGHAT and FQNNGV. CDR3 length equals 13 residues. CDR3 residues: CASSRSYNSPLHF. In DNA, the CDR3 is TGTGCCAGCAGCCGCTCCTATAATTCACCCCTCCACTTT.

The chain couples TRBV6-1 to TRBJ2-2; D is undetermined. Germline values: CDR1 MNHNS, CDR2 SASEGT. Trimming pared 2 bases from V and 7 bases from J, leaving 11 bases between. The CDR3 sequence is 14 residues long. The CDR3 sequence: CASSEHMGVGELFF. CDR3 DNA: TGTGCCAGCAGTGAACATATGGGCGTCGGGGAGCTGTTTTTT.

V gene TRBV27 combines with J gene TRBJ2-7; 7 bases are a match to TRBD1. The CDR3 loop spans 15 amino acids. V dropped 5 bases and J dropped 0; count of bases not matched to a gene: 7. Germline V CDR1 and CDR2: MNHEY, SMNVEV (reference sequence). This CDR3 is CASSPRQGSSYEQYF. The DNA for the CDR3 is TGTGCCAGCAGTCCCCGACAGGGCAGCTCCTACGAGCAGTACTTC.

The J gene is TRBJ1-3, the V gene TRBV5-1; no reliable D call. V was trimmed by 2 bases and J by 2 bases, leaving 14 bases between them. Germline values: CDR1 SGHRS, CDR2 YFSETQ. This CDR3 has 16 residues. Here the CDR3 DNA reads TGCGCCAGCAGCTTAACAGCGGCCAGCGCTGGAAACACCATATATTTT. Its translation is CASSLTAASAGNTIYF.

This clone was counted a few times. The gene calls are TRBV4-1 and TRBJ2-7; unclear D gene. Trimming removed 1 base from V and 6 bases from J, with 10 bases in between. The CDR3 contains 13 residues. CDR1 and CDR2 (germline): MGHRA, YSYEKL. The CDR3: CASSQAAVFEQYF. CDR3 sequence (DNA): TGCGCCAGCAGCCAAGCAGCCGTTTTCGAGCAGTACTTC.

The CDR3 DNA reads TGTGCCAGCAGCGATCTTAGATTGGGGCTAGCGGGAGAGGGCAATGAGCAGTTCTTC. Its translation: CASSDLRLGLAGEGNEQFF. The J gene is TRBJ2-1, the V gene TRBV9; TRBD2 matches at 10 bases. The V gene's germline CDR1 is SGDLS and CDR2 YYNGEE. The CDR3 is 19 amino acids. Unmatched junction bases numbered 18, after V lost 3 bases and J lost 6 bases.

CDR3 in amino acids: CASSSGQRETQYF. CDR3 nucleotide sequence: TGTGCCAGCAGCTCCGGACAGAGGGAGACCCAGTACTTC. The V call is TRBV11-2, the J call TRBJ2-5, with D possibly being TRBD1 (6 bases). There are 13 residues in the CDR3. CDR1 SGHAT and CDR2 FQNNGV come from the germline V gene. Trimming took 4 bases from V and 5 from J, leaving 11 bases between them.

The genes are TRBV4-1 and TRBJ2-1, with 7 bases lining up with TRBD2. Germline lookup yields CDR1 MGHRA and CDR2 YSYEKL. After removal of 5 bases from V and 0 bases from J, the junction contained 19 bases not matched to a gene. The CDR3 has 20 amino acids. The CDR3 here is CASSFAPSSGALSSYNEQFF. CDR3 bases: TGCGCCAGCAGCTTCGCTCCGTCTAGCGGAGCCCTCAGCTCCTACAATGAGCAGTTCTTC.

The rearrangement links TRBV9 to TRBJ2-3; a weak D match, TRBD2 (6 bases). The CDR3 is 13 amino acids. Germline-derived CDR1 and CDR2 are SGDLS and YYNGEE. Trimming removed 10 bases from V and 3 bases from J, with 15 bases in between. CDR3 sequence: CARHRDSTDTQYF. The CDR3 bases are TGTGCCCGCCACCGGGACTCAACAGATACGCAGTATTTT.

The V call is TRBV29-1, the J call TRBJ2-1; 10 nucleotides line up with TRBD1. Germline V gene data show CDR1 as SQVTM and CDR2 as ANQGSEA. The CDR3 extends over 16 amino acids. V gave up 2 bases and J gave up 4 bases; unmatched junction bases: 8. DNA of the CDR3: TGCAGCGTTGAATCGGGACAGGGGTTTCTGTACAATGAGCAGTTCTTC. Protein sequence: CSVESGQGFLYNEQFF.

J is TRBJ2-1 and V is TRBV7-9, with D perhaps matching TRBD1 (6 bases). Germline V gene lookup returns CDR1 SEHNR and CDR2 FQNEAQ (reference sequence). The CDR3 consists of 16 residues. V was shortened by 5 bases and J by 3 bases, with 17 bases between the two germline ends. CDR3 DNA: TGTGCCAGCAGCCCATATACTGGACAGAACTACAATGAGCAGTTCTTC. Amino acid sequence: CASSPYTGQNYNEQFF. Together with reference TRBV7-9 and TRBJ2-1, the CDR3 gives the full variable domain: DTGVSQNPRHKITKRGQNVTFRCDPISEHNRLYWYRQTLGQGPEFLTYFQNEAQLEKSRLLSDRFSAERPKGSFSTLEIQRTEQGDSAMYLCASSPYTGQNYNEQFFGPGTRLTVL.

The gene calls are TRBV11-2 and TRBJ2-5; D is ambiguous. The J call is doubtful: the DNA matches TRBJ2-7 better. This CDR3 is 11 amino acids long. Germline CDR1 is SGHAT and CDR2 is FQNNGV. The chain's CDR3 is CASSPSYEQYF. As DNA, the CDR3 is TGTGCCAGCAGCCCTTCCTACGAGCAGTACTTC.

The J gene is TRBJ2-2, the V gene TRBV14; tentatively, D is TRBD2 (5 bases). CDR3 length: 14 residues. V lost 0 bases and J lost 5, with 7 bases in between. Germline V CDR1 and CDR2: SGHDN, FVKESK. CDR3 loop: CASSQDPGTGELFF. CDR3 sequence (DNA): TGTGCCAGCAGCCAAGATCCGGGGACCGGGGAGCTGTTTTTT.

V usage is TRBV6-5 and J usage is TRBJ2-7, with D possibly matching TRBD2 (5 bases). The CDR3 is made up of 13 amino acids. V lost 7 bases, J lost 1 base, and 11 bases lay in between. Germline assignment: CDR1 MNHEY and CDR2 SVGAGI. CDR3 coding DNA: TGTGCCAGCACCGCACCGGGATCCTACGAGCAGTACTTC. It is translated as CASTAPGSYEQYF.

The rearrangement links TRBV5-1 to TRBJ1-1; D perhaps matches TRBD1 (6 bases). V was pared by 2 bases and J by 2 bases, with 10 bases between. CDR3 size: 14 residues. Per the germline V gene, CDR1 is SGHRS and CDR2 is YFSETQ. The CDR3 bases are TGCGCCAGCAGCTTTGGACAGCATAACACTGAAGCTTTCTTT. It translates to CASSFGQHNTEAFF. The variable domain in full, completed from reference TRBV5-1 and TRBJ1-1, reads KAGVTQTPRYLIKTRGQQVTLSCSPISGHRSVSWYQQTPGQGLQFLFEYFSETQRNKGNFPGRFSGRQFSNSRSEMNVSTLELGDSALYLCASSFGQHNTEAFFGQGTRLTVV.

The chain recombines TRBV18 with TRBJ1-3; the D gene is possibly TRBD1 (5 bases). Trimming stripped 1 base from V and 3 bases from J, with 10 bases between. CDR1 is KGHSH, CDR2 LQKENI, per germline. The CDR3 covers 15 residues. CDR3 nucleotide sequence: TGTGCCAGCTCACCACAGGGGACTGGTGGAAACACCATATATTTT. Translating it yields CASSPQGTGGNTIYF.

This chain joins TRBV9 and TRBJ2-7; D is unclear. There are 12 residues in the CDR3. V was cut by 4 bases and J by 6 bases, with 11 bases left in between. Germline lookup yields CDR1 SGDLS and CDR2 YYNGEE. In DNA, the CDR3 is TGTGCCAGCAGCCCTGGTGGGATCGAGCAGTACTTC. Protein product: CASSPGGIEQYF.

Concerning this clone: Other DNA sequences from this sample encode an identical CDR3 as well. This rearrangement joins TRBV28 to TRBJ2-7; D gene uncertain. Germline V gene data show CDR1 as MDHEN and CDR2 as SYDVKM. The CDR3 totals 11 residues. The V and J ends lost 6 bases and 2 bases respectively, with 5 bases between them. CDR3 sequence reads: CASSSTYEQYF. The CDR3 region has the DNA TGTGCCAGCAGCTCGACCTACGAGCAGTACTTC. Looking up the rest from reference TRBV28 and TRBJ2-7 gives the full variable domain: DVKVTQSSRYLVKRTGEKVFLECVQDMDHENMFWYRQDPGLGLRLIYFSYDVKMKEKGDIPEGYSVSREKKERFSLILESASTNQTSMYLCASSSTYEQYFGPGTRLTVT.